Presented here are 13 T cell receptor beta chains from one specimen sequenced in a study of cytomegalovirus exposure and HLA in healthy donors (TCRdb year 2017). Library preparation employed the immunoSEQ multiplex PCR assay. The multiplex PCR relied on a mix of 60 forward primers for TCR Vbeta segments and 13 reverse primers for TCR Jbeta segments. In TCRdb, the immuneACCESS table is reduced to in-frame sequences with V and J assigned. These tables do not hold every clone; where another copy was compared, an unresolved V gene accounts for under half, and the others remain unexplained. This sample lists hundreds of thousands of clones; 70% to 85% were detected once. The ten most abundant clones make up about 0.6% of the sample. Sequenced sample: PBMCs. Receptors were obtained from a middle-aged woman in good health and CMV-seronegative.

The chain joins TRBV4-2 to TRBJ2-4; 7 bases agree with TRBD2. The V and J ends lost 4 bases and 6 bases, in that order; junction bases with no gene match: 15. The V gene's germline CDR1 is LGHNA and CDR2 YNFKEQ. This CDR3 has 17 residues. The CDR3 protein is CASSPGTGGVAGNIQYF. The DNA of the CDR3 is TGTGCCAGCAGCCCCGGGACGGGGGGAGTGGCGGGAAACATTCAGTACTTC.

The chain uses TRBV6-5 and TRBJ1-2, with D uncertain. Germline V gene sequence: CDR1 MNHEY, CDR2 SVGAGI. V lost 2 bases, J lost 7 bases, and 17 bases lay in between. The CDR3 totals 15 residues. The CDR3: CASSYRGTGGFGYTF. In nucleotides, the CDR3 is TGTGCCAGCAGTTACCGTGGAACCGGCGGGTTTGGCTACACCTTC.

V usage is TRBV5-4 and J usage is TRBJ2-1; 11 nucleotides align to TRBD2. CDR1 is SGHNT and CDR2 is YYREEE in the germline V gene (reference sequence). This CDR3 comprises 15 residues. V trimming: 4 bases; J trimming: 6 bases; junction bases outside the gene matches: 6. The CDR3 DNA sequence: TGTGCCAGCAGCCGTAGCGGGGGGGCCGGCAATGAGCAGTTCTTC. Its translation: CASSRSGGAGNEQFF.

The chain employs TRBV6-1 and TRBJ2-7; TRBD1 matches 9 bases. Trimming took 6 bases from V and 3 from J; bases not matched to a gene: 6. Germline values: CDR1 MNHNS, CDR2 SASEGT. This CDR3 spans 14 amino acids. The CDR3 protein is CASSPWDRDYEQYF. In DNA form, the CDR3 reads TGTGCCAGCAGCCCTTGGGACAGGGACTACGAGCAGTACTTC.

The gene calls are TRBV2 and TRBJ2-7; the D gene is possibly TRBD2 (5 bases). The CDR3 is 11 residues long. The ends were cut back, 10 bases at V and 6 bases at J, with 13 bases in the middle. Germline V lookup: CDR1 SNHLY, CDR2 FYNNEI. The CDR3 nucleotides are TGTGCCATGGTCTTACGGGGCGAGCAGTACTTC. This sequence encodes CAMVLRGEQYF. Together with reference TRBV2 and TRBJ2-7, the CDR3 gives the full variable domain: EPEVTQTPSHQVTQMGQEVILRCVPISNHLYFYWYRQILGQKVEFLVSFYNNEISEKSEIFDDQFSVERPDGSNFTLKIRSTKLEDSAMYFCAMVLRGEQYFGPGTRLTVT.

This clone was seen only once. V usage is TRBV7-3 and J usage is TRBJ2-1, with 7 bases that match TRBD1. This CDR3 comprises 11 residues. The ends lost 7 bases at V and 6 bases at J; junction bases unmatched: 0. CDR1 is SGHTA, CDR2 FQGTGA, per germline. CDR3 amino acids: CASTGGNEQFF. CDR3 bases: TGTGCCAGCACAGGGGGCAATGAGCAGTTCTTC.

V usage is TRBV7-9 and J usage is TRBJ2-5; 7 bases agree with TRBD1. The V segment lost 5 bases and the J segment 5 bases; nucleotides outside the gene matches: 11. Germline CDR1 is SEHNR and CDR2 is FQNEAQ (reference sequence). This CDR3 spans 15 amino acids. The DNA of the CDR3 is TGTGCCAGCAGCCACCTCCAGGGGGTGGTGGAGACCCAGTACTTC. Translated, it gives CASSHLQGVVETQYF.

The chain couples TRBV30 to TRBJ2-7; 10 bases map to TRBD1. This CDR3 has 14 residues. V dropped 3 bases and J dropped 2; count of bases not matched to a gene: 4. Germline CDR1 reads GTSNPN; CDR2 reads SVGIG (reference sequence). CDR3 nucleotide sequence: TGTGCCTGGAGCCGGGACAGGGGAGCCTACGAGCAGTACTTC. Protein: CAWSRDRGAYEQYF. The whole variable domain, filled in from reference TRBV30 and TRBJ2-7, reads SQTIHQWPATLVQPVGSPLSLECTVEGTSNPNLYWYRQAAGRGLQLLFYSVGIGQISSEVPQNLSASRPQDRQFILSSKKLLLSDSGFYLCAWSRDRGAYEQYFGPGTRLTVT.

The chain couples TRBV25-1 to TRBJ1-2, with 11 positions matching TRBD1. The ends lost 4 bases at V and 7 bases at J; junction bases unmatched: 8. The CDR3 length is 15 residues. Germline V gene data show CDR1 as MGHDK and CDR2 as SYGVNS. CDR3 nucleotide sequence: TGTGCCAGCAGTGGCCCGGACAGGGGGCCTAGTGGCTACACCTTC. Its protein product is CASSGPDRGPSGYTF.

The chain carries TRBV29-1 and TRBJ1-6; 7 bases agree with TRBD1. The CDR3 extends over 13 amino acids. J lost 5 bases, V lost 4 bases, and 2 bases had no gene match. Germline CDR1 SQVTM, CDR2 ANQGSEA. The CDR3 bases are TGCAGCGTTGCGCAGGGGGATAATTCACCCCTCCACTTT. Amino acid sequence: CSVAQGDNSPLHF. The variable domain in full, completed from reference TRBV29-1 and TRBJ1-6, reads SAVISQKPSRDICQRGTSLTIQCQVDSQVTMMFWYRQQPGQSLTLIATANQGSEATYESGFVIDKFPISRPNLTFSTLTVSNMSPEDSSIYLCSVAQGDNSPLHFGNGTRLTVT.

In nucleotides, the CDR3 is TGTGCCAGCAGCCCGGGCCGTTACGGGACAGGGTGGAATGAGCAGTTCTTC. Translating it yields CASSPGRYGTGWNEQFF. The V gene is TRBV7-9, the J gene TRBJ2-1; 9 nucleotides match TRBD1. CDR3 size: 17 residues. Germline assignment: CDR1 SEHNR and CDR2 FQNEAQ (reference sequence). The J segment lost 7 bases and the V segment lost 5 bases, leaving 15 bases of the junction unmatched.

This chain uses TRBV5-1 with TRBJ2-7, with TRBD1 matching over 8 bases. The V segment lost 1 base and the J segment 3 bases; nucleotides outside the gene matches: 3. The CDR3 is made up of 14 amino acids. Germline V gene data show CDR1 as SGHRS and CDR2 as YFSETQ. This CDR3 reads CASSLFGTGYEQYF. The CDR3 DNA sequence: TGCGCCAGCAGCTTGTTCGGGACAGGCTACGAGCAGTACTTC.

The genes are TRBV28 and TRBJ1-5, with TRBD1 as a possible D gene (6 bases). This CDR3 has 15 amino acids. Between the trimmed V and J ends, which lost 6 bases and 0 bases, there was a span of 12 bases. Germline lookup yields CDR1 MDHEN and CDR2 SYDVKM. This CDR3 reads CASSRDTTSNQPQHF. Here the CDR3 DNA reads TGTGCCAGCAGCCGGGACACAACTAGCAATCAGCCCCAGCATTTT.